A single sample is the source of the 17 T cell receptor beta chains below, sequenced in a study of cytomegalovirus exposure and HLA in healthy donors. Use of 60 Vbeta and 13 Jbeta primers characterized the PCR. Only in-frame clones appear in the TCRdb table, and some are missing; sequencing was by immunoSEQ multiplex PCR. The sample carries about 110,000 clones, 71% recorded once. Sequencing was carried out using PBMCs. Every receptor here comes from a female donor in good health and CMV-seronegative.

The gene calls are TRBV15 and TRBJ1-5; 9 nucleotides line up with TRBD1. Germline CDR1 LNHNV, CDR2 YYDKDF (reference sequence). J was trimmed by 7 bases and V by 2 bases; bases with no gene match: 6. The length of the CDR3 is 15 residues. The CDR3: CATSRKGQGGQPQHF. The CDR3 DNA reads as TGTGCCACCAGCAGAAAGGGACAGGGAGGACAGCCCCAGCATTTT.

The CDR3 nucleotides are TGTGCCAGCAGGCGAGCGGGGGGGTCCTACAATGAGCAGTTCTTC. Amino acid sequence: CASRRAGGSYNEQFF. The V gene is TRBV6-5, the J gene TRBJ2-1, with TRBD2 identical over 10 bases. The CDR3 consists of 15 residues. Germline CDR1 and CDR2: MNHEY and SVGAGI. The ends lost 6 bases at V and 1 base at J; junction bases unmatched: 3.

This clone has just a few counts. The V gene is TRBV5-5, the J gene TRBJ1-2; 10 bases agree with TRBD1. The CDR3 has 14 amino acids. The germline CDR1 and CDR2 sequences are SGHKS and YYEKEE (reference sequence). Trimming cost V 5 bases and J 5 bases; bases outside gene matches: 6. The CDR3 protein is CASSSGTGVYGYTF. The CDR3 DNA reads TGTGCCAGCAGTTCCGGGACAGGGGTTTATGGCTACACCTTC.

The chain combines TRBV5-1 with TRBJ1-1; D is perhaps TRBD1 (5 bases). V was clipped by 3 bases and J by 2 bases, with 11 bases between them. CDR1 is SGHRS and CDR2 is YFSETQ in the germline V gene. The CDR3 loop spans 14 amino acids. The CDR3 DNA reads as TGCGCCAGCAGCTGGGGCTGGGGCAACACTGAAGCTTTCTTT. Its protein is CASSWGWGNTEAFF.

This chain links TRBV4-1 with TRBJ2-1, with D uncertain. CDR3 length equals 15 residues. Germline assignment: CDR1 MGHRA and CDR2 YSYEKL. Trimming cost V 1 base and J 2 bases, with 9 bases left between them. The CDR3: CASSQGGQTYNEQFF. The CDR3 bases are TGCGCCAGCAGCCAAGGCGGCCAGACCTACAATGAGCAGTTCTTC.

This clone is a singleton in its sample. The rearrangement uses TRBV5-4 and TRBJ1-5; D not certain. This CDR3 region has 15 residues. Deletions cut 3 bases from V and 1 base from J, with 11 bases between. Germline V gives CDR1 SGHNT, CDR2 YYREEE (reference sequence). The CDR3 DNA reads TGTGCCAGCAGCTGGGGAGGTTCGAGCAATCAGCCCCAGCATTTT. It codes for CASSWGGSSNQPQHF.

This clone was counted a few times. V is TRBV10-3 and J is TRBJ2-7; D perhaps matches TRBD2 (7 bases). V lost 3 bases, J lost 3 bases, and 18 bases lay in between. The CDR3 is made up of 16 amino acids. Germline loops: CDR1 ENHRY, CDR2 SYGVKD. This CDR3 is CAISDPTRGARYEQYF. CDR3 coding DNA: TGTGCCATCAGTGATCCGACCCGGGGGGCTCGCTACGAGCAGTACTTC.

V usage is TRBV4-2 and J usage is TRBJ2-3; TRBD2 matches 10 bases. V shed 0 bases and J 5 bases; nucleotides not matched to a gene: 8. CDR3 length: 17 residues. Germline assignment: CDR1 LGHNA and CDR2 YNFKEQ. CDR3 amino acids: CASSQESSGSLEDTQYF. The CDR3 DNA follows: TGTGCCAGCAGCCAAGAATCTAGCGGGAGTCTCGAAGATACGCAGTATTTT.

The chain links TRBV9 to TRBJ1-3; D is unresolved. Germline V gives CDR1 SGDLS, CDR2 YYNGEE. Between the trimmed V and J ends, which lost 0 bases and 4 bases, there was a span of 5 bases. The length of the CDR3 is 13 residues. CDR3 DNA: TGTGCCAGCAGCGTAGAACAGGGAAACACCATATATTTT. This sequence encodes CASSVEQGNTIYF. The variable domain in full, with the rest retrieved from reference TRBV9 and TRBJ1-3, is DSGVTQTPKHLITATGQRVTLRCSPRSGDLSVYWYQQSLDQGLQFLIQYYNGEERAKGNILERFSAQQFPDLHSELNLSSLELGDSALYFCASSVEQGNTIYFGEGSWLTVV.

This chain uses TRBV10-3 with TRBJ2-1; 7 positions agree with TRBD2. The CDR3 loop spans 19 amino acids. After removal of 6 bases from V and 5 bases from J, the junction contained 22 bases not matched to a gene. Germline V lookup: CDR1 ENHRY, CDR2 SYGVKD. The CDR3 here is CAISQGLGMSWEDDNEQFF. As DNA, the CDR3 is TGTGCCATCAGCCAAGGACTAGGAATGTCCTGGGAGGACGACAATGAGCAGTTCTTC.

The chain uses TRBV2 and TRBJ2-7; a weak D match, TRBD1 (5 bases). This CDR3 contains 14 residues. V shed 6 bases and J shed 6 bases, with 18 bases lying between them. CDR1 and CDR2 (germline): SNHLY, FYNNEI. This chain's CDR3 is CASRAQGPSGEQYF. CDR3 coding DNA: TGTGCCAGCAGGGCCCAGGGCCCGTCAGGCGAGCAGTACTTC.

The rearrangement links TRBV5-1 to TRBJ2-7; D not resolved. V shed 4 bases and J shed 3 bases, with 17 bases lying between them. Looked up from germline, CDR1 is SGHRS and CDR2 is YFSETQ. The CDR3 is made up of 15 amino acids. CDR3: CASSPRRRLLYEQYF. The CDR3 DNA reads TGCGCCAGCAGCCCTCGCCGGCGGCTGCTCTACGAGCAGTACTTC.

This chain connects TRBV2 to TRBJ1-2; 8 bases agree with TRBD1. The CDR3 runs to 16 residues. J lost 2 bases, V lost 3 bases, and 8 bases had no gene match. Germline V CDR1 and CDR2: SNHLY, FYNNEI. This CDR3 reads CASSDTGGSRNYGYTF. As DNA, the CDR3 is TGTGCCAGCAGTGACACAGGGGGAAGTCGGAACTATGGCTACACCTTC.

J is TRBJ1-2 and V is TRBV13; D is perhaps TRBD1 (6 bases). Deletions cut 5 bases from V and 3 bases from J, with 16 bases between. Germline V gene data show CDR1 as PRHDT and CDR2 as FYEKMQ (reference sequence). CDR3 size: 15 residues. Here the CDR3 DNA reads TGTGCCAGCAGCGGACCCCGCTCAGGGGACTATGGCTACACCTTC. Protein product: CASSGPRSGDYGYTF.

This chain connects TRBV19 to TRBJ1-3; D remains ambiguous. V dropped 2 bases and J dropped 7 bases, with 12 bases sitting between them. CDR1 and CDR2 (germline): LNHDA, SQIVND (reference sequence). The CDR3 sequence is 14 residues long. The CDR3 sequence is CASSIPGDPNTIYF. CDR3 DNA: TGTGCCAGTAGTATACCGGGAGACCCGAACACCATATATTTT.

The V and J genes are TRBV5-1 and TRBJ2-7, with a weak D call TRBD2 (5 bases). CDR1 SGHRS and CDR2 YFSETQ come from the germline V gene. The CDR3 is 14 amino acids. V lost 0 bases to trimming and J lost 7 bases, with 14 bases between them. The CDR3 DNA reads TGCGCCAGCAGCTTGGTGCTAGCCCGTAGAGAGCAGTACTTC. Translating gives CASSLVLARREQYF.

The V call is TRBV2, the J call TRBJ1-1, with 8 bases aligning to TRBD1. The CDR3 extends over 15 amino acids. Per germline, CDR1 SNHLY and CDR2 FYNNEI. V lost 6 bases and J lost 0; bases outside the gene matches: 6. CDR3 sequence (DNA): TGTGCCAGCAGCGGACAGGGATCCGTGAACACTGAAGCTTTCTTT. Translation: CASSGQGSVNTEAFF.